This entry is about one TCR beta chain. The sample originates from a study of blood T cell repertoires in COVID-19. Across the whole study: Acute and convalescent COVID-19 samples came from the United States, Italy and Spain.

Original handling: Amplification of reference gene primers provided the estimated nucleated cell counts. Sequencing used immunoSEQ multiplex PCR; TCRdb keeps in-frame clones, though not all of them. V and J calls and clone size are copied from that table; D and trimming were computed from the DNA. The sample holds roughly 260,000 clones; roughly 86% are singletons and the top ten take roughly 2.5%. The CDR3 sequence is 13 residues long. J was trimmed by 8 bases and V by 6 bases; bases with no gene match: 4. Per the germline V gene, CDR1 is SQVTM and CDR2 is ANQGSEA. The origin of this receptor is a woman between 50 and 59 years old with acute or convalescent COVID-19. The V gene is TRBV29-1, the J gene TRBJ2-3; 14 bases are a match to TRBD2. The sample comprised peripheral blood. DNA for the CDR3: TGCAGCGTCGGGACTAGCGGGGGAGGTACGCAGTATTTT. The encoded protein is CSVGTSGGGTQYF.